This T cell receptor beta chain appears in the sequencing data of a study of T-cell reconstitution after alpha-beta-depleted transplantation in children. This clonotype was counted between two and nine times. The TCRbeta library was prepared with unique molecular identifiers. Via MiXCR, TCRdb re-called the PCR reads, giving one row per CDR3 protein. The data show roughly 350,000 distinct CDR3 sequences, with about 16% seen just once and around two fifths held by the top ten. The specimen was PBMCs, mostly from graft donor cells, collected 360 days after TCRalphabeta/CD19-depleted stem cell transplant. This receptor was obtained from a male patient aged 2 to 10 who had a stem cell transplant for acute lymphoblastic leukemia, so the T cells may come from the graft donor.

Written as DNA, the CDR3 is TGCGCCAGCAGCCAAGAACATCAGGGAAATGAGCAGTTCTTC. Encoded protein: CASSQEHQGNEQFF. The J gene is TRBJ2-1, the V gene TRBV4-3, with D possibly TRBD1 on 5 matching bases. CDR3 length: 14 residues. The V end was cut by 0 bases, the J end by 7 bases, with 10 bases between. CDR1 and CDR2 (germline): LGHNA, YSLEER.